Following are 18 T cell receptor beta chains from one sample sequenced in a study of blood T cell repertoires in COVID-19 (dated by TCRdb to the early 2020s). Library construction relied on the immunoSEQ multiplex PCR assay. In its TCRdb copy, this immuneACCESS table keeps in-frame sequences only and misses some clones. Where compared with another copy, unresolved V genes explain less than half of these, and the others have no known cause. A total of 250,000 to 350,000 clones appear in this sample, almost 90% of them only once. The ten largest make up roughly 2.9% of the sample. Source material: peripheral blood. All receptors derive from a woman aged 25 to 39 with COVID-19, enrolled during active disease.

The V and J genes are TRBV19 and TRBJ2-2; a possible D gene is TRBD2 (6 bases). Between the trimmed V and J ends, which lost 4 bases and 0 bases, there was a span of 6 bases. The CDR3 sequence is 14 residues long. Germline CDR1 is LNHDA and CDR2 is SQIVND (reference sequence). As DNA, the CDR3 is TGTGCCAGTAGTAGGGACTCGAACACCGGGGAGCTGTTTTTT. Its protein product is CASSRDSNTGELFF.

This clone has a single count. This rearrangement joins TRBV3-1 (or the pseudogene TRBV3-2) to TRBJ2-2, with D possibly matching TRBD1 (6 bases). Germline V gives CDR1 LGHDT, CDR2 YNNKEL (reference sequence). V was pared by 0 bases and J by 7 bases, with 9 bases between. The CDR3 runs to 14 residues. The DNA of the CDR3 is TGTGCCAGCAGCCAAGATCTCAGGGGCGGGGAGCTGTTTTTT. Amino acid sequence: CASSQDLRGGELFF.

This chain links TRBV2 with TRBJ1-5, with D perhaps matching TRBD1 (6 bases). Germline CDR1 SNHLY, CDR2 FYNNEI. The CDR3 loop spans 12 amino acids. V lost 7 bases and J lost 6, with 10 bases in between. CDR3 amino acids: CASTQGSQPQHF. As DNA, the CDR3 is TGTGCCAGCACTCAGGGGAGTCAGCCCCAGCATTTT.

CDR3 in amino acids: CSVRGLSYNEQFF. The CDR3 DNA sequence: TGCAGCGTGCGGGGTCTCTCCTACAATGAGCAGTTCTTC. This sequence joins TRBV29-1 and TRBJ2-1; possible D gene TRBD2, 6 bases. The germline V and J ends were trimmed by 6 bases and 0 bases, with 9 bases remaining between them. The CDR3 length is 13 residues. Germline CDR1 reads SQVTM; CDR2 reads ANQGSEA.

This chain connects TRBV25-1 to TRBJ1-2; TRBD1 agrees at 11 bases. CDR3 size: 15 residues. CDR1 is MGHDK and CDR2 is SYGVNS in the germline V gene. The V gene end was trimmed by 8 bases and the J gene end by 8 bases; junction bases not matched to a gene: 13. CDR3 in amino acids: CASYQGGTGGQGYTF. The CDR3 DNA is TGTGCCAGCTACCAGGGAGGGACAGGGGGACAGGGCTACACCTTC.

The chain couples TRBV3-1 (or the pseudogene TRBV3-2) to TRBJ1-2; perhaps TRBD1 as D (6 bases). The V gene lost 7 bases and the J gene lost 4 bases, with 19 bases spanning the gap. The CDR3 has 15 residues. Germline CDR1 is LGHDT and CDR2 is YNNKEL (reference sequence). CDR3 loop: CASTGVAWGSYGYTF. The CDR3 DNA sequence: TGTGCCAGCACAGGGGTCGCGTGGGGTTCCTATGGCTACACCTTC.

This chain links TRBV18 with TRBJ2-1; 7 bases line up with TRBD2. Germline CDR1 KGHSH, CDR2 LQKENI. The J segment lost 0 bases and the V segment lost 3 bases, leaving 8 bases of the junction unmatched. The CDR3 consists of 17 residues. CDR3: CASSPGRGESSYNEQFF. DNA for the CDR3: TGTGCCAGCTCACCTGGCCGGGGGGAAAGCTCCTACAATGAGCAGTTCTTC. The full variable domain, in which reference TRBV18 and TRBJ2-1 provide the parts outside the CDR3, is NAGVMQNPRHLVRRRGQEARLRCSPMKGHSHVYWYRQLPEEGLKFMVYLQKENIIDESGMPKERFSAEFPKEGPSILRIQQVVRGDSAAYFCASSPGRGESSYNEQFFGPGTRLTVL.

This sequence joins TRBV12-3 or TRBV12-4 and TRBJ1-1; the D gene is possibly TRBD1 (5 bases). The V gene lost 9 bases and the J gene lost 0 bases, with 11 bases spanning the gap. This CDR3 is built from 13 residues. In nucleotides, the CDR3 is TGTGCCAGTACGGGACTCTTGAACACTGAAGCTTTCTTT. Protein sequence: CASTGLLNTEAFF.

The chain recombines TRBV5-1 with TRBJ2-3; 15 nucleotides match TRBD2. Germline V gene lookup returns CDR1 SGHRS and CDR2 YFSETQ. The CDR3 sequence is 15 residues long. J was trimmed by 6 bases and V by 3 bases; bases with no gene match: 2. The CDR3 spells CASSSGLAGGDTQYF. The CDR3 DNA sequence: TGCGCCAGCAGCTCCGGACTAGCGGGAGGGGATACGCAGTATTTT. Filled out from reference TRBV5-1 and TRBJ2-3, the complete variable domain reads KAGVTQTPRYLIKTRGQQVTLSCSPISGHRSVSWYQQTPGQGLQFLFEYFSETQRNKGNFPGRFSGRQFSNSRSEMNVSTLELGDSALYLCASSSGLAGGDTQYFGPGTRLTVL.

The chain combines TRBV6-5 with TRBJ2-7, with 8 bases identical to TRBD1. The V gene's germline CDR1 is MNHEY and CDR2 SVGAGI. Trimming at V came to 7 bases and at J to 0 bases, leaving 5 bases not matched to a gene. This CDR3 is 14 amino acids long. CDR3 sequence reads: CASITGGNSYEQYF. CDR3 sequence (DNA): TGTGCCAGCATTACAGGGGGGAACTCCTACGAGCAGTACTTC.

The chain uses TRBV5-4 and TRBJ2-2, with a possible D match to TRBD2 (6 bases). The CDR3 is 15 residues long. V was cut by 0 bases and J by 3 bases, with 9 bases left in between. The germline CDR1 and CDR2 sequences are SGHNT and YYREEE (reference sequence). CDR3 in amino acids: CASSLVERDTGELFF. The CDR3 nucleotides read TGTGCCAGCAGCTTGGTGGAGCGGGACACCGGGGAGCTGTTTTTT. The whole variable domain, remainder taken from reference TRBV5-4 and TRBJ2-2, is ETGVTQSPTHLIKTRGQQVTLRCSSQSGHNTVSWYQQALGQGPQFIFQYYREEENGRGNFPPRFSGLQFPNYSSELNVNALELDDSALYLCASSLVERDTGELFFGEGSRLTVL.

This clone has a single count. The chain employs TRBV12-3 or TRBV12-4 and TRBJ1-4; D is uncertain. The CDR3 totals 12 residues. V lost 6 bases and J lost 1, with 3 bases in between. The CDR3 loop is CASSLTNEKLFF. The DNA for the CDR3 is TGTGCCAGCAGCCTAACTAATGAAAAACTGTTTTTT.

The chain joins TRBV11-2 to TRBJ1-1, with D perhaps TRBD1 (5 bases). V lost 0 bases to trimming and J lost 4 bases, with 15 bases between them. The germline V gene encodes CDR1 SGHAT and CDR2 FQNNGV. The CDR3 loop spans 16 amino acids. CDR3 nucleotide sequence: TGTGCCAGCAGCTTAGATTCGGGGGTTGGCTCCACTGAAGCTTTCTTT. Amino acids: CASSLDSGVGSTEAFF.

This rearrangement joins TRBV10-1 to TRBJ2-1; a possible D gene is TRBD1 (6 bases). V lost 3 bases and J 5 bases, leaving 17 bases between the germline ends. Germline CDR1 and CDR2: WNHNN and SYGVQD (reference sequence). The CDR3 runs to 16 residues. CDR3 sequence (DNA): TGCGCCAGCAGTGACTACGGACTGACAGGTCACAATGAGCAGTTCTTC. As protein: CASSDYGLTGHNEQFF.

CDR3 sequence: CSVESRGRAQRNEQFF. In nucleotides, the CDR3 is TGCAGCGTTGAAAGTAGGGGGAGGGCCCAACGGAATGAGCAGTTCTTC. This rearrangement joins TRBV29-1 to TRBJ2-1, with a tentative D call TRBD2 (7 bases). V lost 2 bases to trimming and J lost 7 bases, with 21 bases between them. The germline gives CDR1 SQVTM, CDR2 ANQGSEA. The CDR3 covers 16 residues.

The CDR3 sequence is CAWSRDKLRVYGYTF. CDR3 nucleotide sequence: TGTGCCTGGTCCCGGGACAAACTTAGGGTCTATGGCTACACCTTC. The chain carries TRBV30 and TRBJ1-2; a possible D gene is TRBD1 (6 bases). Germline V gene data show CDR1 as GTSNPN and CDR2 as SVGIG (reference sequence). The germline V and J ends were trimmed by 5 bases and 4 bases, with 20 bases remaining between them. The CDR3 covers 15 residues.

In its sample, this clone was seen a few times. The V call is TRBV7-3, the J call TRBJ2-2; D perhaps matches TRBD1 (5 bases). CDR3 size: 14 residues. CDR1 is SGHTA and CDR2 is FQGTGA in the germline V gene. V was pared by 2 bases and J by 2 bases, with 6 bases between. Written as DNA, the CDR3 is TGTGCCAGCAGCTTAGACAGAAACACCGGGGAGCTGTTTTTT. This sequence encodes CASSLDRNTGELFF.

The chain recombines TRBV7-2 with TRBJ1-1; D ambiguous. Trimming removed 1 base from V and 3 bases from J, with 9 bases in between. The V gene's germline CDR1 is SGHTA and CDR2 FQGNSA. The CDR3 extends over 14 amino acids. DNA of the CDR3: TGTGCCAGCAGCTTAGAAGTTCGGGACACTGAAGCTTTCTTT. It encodes CASSLEVRDTEAFF.